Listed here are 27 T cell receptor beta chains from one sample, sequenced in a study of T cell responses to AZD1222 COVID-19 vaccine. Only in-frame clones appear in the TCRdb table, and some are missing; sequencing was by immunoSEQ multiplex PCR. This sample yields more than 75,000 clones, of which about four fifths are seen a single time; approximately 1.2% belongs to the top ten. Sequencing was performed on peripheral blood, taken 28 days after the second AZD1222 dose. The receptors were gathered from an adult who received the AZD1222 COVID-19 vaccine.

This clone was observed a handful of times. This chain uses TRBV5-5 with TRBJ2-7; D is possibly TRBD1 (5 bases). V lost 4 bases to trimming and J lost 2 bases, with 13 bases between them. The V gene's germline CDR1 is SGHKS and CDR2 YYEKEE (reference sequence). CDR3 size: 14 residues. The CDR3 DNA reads TGTGCCAGCAGCCTGGACAACCCTACCTACGAGCAGTACTTC. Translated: CASSLDNPTYEQYF.

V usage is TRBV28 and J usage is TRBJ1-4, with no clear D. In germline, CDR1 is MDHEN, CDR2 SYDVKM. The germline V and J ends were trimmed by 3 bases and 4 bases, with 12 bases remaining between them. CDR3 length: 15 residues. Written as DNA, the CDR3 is TGTGCCAGCAGTTTGACACTTGGCGGTAATGAAAAACTGTTTTTT. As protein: CASSLTLGGNEKLFF.

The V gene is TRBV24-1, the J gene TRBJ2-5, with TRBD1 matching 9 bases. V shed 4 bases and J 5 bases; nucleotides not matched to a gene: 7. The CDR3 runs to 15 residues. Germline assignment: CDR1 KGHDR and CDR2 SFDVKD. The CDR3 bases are TGTGCCACCAGTGAACCGAGACAGGGGGTGGAGACCCAGTACTTC. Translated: CATSEPRQGVETQYF.

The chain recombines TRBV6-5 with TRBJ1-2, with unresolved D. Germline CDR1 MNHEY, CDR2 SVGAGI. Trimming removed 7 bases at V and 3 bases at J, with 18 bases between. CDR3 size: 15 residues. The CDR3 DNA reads TGTGCCAGCACCCCAGGTGGGGAGTCATACTATGGCTACACCTTC. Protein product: CASTPGGESYYGYTF.

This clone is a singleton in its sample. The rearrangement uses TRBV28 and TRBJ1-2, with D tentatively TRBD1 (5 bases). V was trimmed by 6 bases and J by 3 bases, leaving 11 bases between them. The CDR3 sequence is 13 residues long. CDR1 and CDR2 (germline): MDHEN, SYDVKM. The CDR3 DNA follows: TGTGCCAGCAGATCAGGGAGTGACTATGGCTACACCTTC. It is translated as CASRSGSDYGYTF.

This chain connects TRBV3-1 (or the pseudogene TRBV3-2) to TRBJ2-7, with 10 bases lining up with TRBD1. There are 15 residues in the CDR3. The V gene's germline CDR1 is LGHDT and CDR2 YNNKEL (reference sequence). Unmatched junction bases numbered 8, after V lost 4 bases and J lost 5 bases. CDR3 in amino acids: CASSRQTGGLNEQYF. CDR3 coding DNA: TGTGCCAGCAGCCGTCAGACAGGGGGCCTGAACGAGCAGTACTTC.

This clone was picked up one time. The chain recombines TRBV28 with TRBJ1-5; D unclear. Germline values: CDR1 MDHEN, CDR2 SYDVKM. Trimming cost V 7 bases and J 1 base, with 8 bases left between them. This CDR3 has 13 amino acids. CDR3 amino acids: CASKKWSNQPQHF. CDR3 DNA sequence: TGTGCCAGCAAGAAGTGGAGCAATCAGCCCCAGCATTTT.

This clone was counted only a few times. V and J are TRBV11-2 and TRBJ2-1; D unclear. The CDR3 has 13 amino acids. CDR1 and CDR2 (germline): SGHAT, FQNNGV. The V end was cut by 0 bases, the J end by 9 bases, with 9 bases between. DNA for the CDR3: TGTGCCAGCAGCTTAGATCTCTCAGGTGAGCAGTTCTTC. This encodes CASSLDLSGEQFF.

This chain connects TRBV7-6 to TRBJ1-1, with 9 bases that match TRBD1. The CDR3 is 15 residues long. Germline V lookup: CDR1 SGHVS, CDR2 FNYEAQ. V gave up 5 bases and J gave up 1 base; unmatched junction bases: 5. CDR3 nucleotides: TGTGCCAGCAGCCCCGACAGGGGGGCGAACACTGAAGCTTTCTTT. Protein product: CASSPDRGANTEAFF.

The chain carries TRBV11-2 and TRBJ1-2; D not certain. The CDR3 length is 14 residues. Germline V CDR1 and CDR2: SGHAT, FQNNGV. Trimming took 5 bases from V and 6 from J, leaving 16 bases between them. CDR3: CASSPKGGSDGYTF. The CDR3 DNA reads TGTGCCAGCAGCCCTAAAGGCGGGTCGGATGGCTACACCTTC.

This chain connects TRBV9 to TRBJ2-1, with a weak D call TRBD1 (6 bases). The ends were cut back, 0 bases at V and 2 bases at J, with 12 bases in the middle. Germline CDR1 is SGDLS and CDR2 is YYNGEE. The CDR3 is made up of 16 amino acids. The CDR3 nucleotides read TGTGCCAGCAGCGTAGTAACAGGGCTTGCCTACAATGAGCAGTTCTTC. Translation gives CASSVVTGLAYNEQFF. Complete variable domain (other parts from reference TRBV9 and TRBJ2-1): DSGVTQTPKHLITATGQRVTLRCSPRSGDLSVYWYQQSLDQGLQFLIQYYNGEERAKGNILERFSAQQFPDLHSELNLSSLELGDSALYFCASSVVTGLAYNEQFFGPGTRLTVL.

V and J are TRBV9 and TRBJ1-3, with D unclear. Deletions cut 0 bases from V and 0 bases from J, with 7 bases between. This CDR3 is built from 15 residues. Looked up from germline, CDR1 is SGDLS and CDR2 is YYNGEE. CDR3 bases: TGTGCCAGCAGCGTAGAGTCCCGCTCTGGAAACACCATATATTTT. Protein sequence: CASSVESRSGNTIYF.

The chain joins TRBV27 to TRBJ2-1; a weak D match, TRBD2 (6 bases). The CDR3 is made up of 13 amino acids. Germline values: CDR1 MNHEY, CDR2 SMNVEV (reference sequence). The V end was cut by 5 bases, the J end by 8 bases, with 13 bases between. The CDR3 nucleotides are TGTGCCAGCAGTCTCAGGAGGGCCGATGAGCAGTTCTTC. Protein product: CASSLRRADEQFF.

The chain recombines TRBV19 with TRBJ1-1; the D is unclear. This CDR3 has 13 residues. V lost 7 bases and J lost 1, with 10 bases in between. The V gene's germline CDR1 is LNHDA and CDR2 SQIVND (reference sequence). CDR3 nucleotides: TGTGCCAGTACAAAAGGTTGGAACACTGAAGCTTTCTTT. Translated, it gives CASTKGWNTEAFF.

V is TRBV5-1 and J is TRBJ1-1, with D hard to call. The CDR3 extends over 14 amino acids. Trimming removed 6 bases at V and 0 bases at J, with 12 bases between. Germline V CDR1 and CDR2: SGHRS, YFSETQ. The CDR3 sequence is CASKLGGMNTEAFF. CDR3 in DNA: TGCGCCAGCAAGTTAGGTGGGATGAACACTGAAGCTTTCTTT.

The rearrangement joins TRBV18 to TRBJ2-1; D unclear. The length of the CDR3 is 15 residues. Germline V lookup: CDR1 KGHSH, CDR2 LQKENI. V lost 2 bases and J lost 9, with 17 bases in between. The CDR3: CASSPARRDRTEQFF. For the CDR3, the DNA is TGTGCCAGCTCACCAGCTCGACGCGATCGGACTGAGCAGTTCTTC.

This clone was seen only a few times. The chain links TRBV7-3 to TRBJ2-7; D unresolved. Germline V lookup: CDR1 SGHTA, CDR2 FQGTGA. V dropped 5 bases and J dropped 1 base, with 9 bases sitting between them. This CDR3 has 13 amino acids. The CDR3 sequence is CASSPPGSYEQYF. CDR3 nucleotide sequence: TGTGCCAGCAGCCCCCCCGGGTCCTACGAGCAGTACTTC.

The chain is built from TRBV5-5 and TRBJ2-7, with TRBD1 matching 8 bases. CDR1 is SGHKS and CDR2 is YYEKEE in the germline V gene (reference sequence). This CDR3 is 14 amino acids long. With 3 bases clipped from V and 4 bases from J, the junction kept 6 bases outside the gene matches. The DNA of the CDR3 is TGTGCCAGCAGCTGGAGCCAGGGGGCATACGAGCAGTACTTC. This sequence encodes CASSWSQGAYEQYF.

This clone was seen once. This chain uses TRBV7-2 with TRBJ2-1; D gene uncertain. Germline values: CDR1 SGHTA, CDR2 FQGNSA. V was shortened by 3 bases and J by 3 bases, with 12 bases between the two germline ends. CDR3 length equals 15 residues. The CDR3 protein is CASSLSTNLYNEQFF. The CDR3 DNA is TGTGCCAGCAGCTTGTCGACAAACCTCTACAATGAGCAGTTCTTC. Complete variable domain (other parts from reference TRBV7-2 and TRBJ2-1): GAGVSQSPSNKVTEKGKDVELRCDPISGHTALYWYRQSLGQGLEFLIYFQGNSAPDKSGLPSDRFSAERTGGSVSTLTIQRTQQEDSAVYLCASSLSTNLYNEQFFGPGTRLTVL.

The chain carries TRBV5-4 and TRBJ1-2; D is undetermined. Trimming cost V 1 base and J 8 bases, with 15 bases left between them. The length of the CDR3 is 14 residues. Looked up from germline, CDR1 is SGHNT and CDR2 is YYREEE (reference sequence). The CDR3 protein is CASSLPSGSRGYTF. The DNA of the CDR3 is TGTGCCAGCAGCTTGCCCTCAGGCTCCCGGGGCTACACCTTC.

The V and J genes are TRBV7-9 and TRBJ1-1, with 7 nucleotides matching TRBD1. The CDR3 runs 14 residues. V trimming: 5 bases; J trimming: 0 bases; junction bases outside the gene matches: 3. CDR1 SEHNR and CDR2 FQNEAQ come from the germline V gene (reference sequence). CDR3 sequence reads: CASSVTGMNTEAFF. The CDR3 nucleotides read TGTGCCAGCAGCGTGACAGGGATGAACACTGAAGCTTTCTTT.

The CDR3 loop is CASSLSSDYEQYF. CDR3 in DNA: TGTGCCAGCAGCTTAAGCTCAGATTACGAGCAGTACTTC. This sequence joins TRBV7-8 and TRBJ2-7; D not certain. CDR1 is SGHVS, CDR2 FQNEAQ, per germline. V was pared by 2 bases and J by 4 bases, with 9 bases between. There are 13 residues in the CDR3. Combining the CDR3 with reference TRBV7-8 and TRBJ2-7 gives the whole variable domain GAGVSQSPRYKVAKRGQDVALRCDPISGHVSLFWYQQALGQGPEFLTYFQNEAQLDKSGLPSDRFFAERPEGSVSTLKIQRTQQEDSAVYLCASSLSSDYEQYFGPGTRLTVT.

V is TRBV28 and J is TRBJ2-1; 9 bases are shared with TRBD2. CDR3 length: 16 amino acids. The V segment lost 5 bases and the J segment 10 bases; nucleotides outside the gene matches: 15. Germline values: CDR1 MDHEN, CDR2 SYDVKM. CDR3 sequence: CASSGGLASTRPEQFF. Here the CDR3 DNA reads TGTGCCAGCAGTGGTGGACTAGCGAGCACTCGACCCGAGCAGTTCTTC.

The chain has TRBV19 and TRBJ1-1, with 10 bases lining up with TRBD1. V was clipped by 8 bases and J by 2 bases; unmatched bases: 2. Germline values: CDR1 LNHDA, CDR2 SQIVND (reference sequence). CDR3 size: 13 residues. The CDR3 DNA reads TGTGCCAGTGGGGACAGGGGAAACACTGAAGCTTTCTTT. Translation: CASGDRGNTEAFF.

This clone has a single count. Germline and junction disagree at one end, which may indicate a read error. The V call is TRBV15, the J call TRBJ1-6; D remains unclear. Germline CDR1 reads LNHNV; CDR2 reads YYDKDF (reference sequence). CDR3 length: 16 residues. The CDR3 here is CATSGETGHFNSPLHF. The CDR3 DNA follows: TGTGCCACCAGCGGAGAAACGGGCCACTTTAATTCACCCCTCCACTTT.

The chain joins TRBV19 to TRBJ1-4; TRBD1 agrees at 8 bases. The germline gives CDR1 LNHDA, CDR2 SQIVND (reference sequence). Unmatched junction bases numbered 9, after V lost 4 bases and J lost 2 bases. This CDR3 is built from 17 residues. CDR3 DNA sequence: TGTGCCAGTAGTACCGGGACCGACAGGGGTACTAATGAAAAACTGTTTTTT. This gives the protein CASSTGTDRGTNEKLFF.

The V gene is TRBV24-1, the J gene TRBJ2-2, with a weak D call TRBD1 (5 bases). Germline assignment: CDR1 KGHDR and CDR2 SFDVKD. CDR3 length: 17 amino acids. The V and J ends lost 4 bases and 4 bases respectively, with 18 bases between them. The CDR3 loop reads CATSDPLRGEPTGELFF. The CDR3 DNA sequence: TGTGCCACCAGTGACCCCCTTAGGGGCGAACCCACCGGGGAGCTGTTTTTT.